Following are 29 T cell receptor beta chains from one sample sequenced in a study of graft-versus-host responses after intestinal transplantation. These receptors are not linked to any known antigen. Profiling relied on immunoSEQ multiplex PCR, and the TCRdb table lists in-frame clones only, not all of them. The repertoire holds just under 65,000 clones, more than 90% seen once, with about 1.8% in the top ten. The source material was unstimulated CD8+ T cells sorted from spleen or lymph node cells, sampled before transplant. These receptors were collected from a human donor who was the organ donor for an intestinal transplant.

The genes are TRBV19 and TRBJ1-1; no reliable D call. There are 14 residues in the CDR3. The V gene's germline CDR1 is LNHDA and CDR2 SQIVND (reference sequence). Trimming removed 1 base at V and 3 bases at J, with 9 bases between. The CDR3 spells CASSIGGFYTEAFF. DNA for the CDR3: TGTGCCAGTAGTATAGGCGGATTTTACACTGAAGCTTTCTTT.

This clone was observed once. The rearrangement joins TRBV28 to TRBJ1-5, with TRBD1 identical over 8 bases. Germline loops: CDR1 MDHEN, CDR2 SYDVKM. V lost 6 bases to trimming and J lost 4 bases; unmatched junction nucleotides: 11. There are 16 residues in the CDR3. CDR3 protein: CASRPDRGMGNQPQHF. As DNA, the CDR3 is TGTGCCAGCAGGCCAGACAGGGGAATGGGGAATCAGCCCCAGCATTTT.

This sequence joins TRBV29-1 and TRBJ2-5; D unclear. The J call may not be correct, given that the DNA end is closer to TRBJ2-7. Germline lookup yields CDR1 SQVTM and CDR2 ANQGSEA. CDR3 size: 13 residues. DNA of the CDR3: TGCAGCGTTTCCCCCCGGCAGGACTACGAGCAGTACTTC. Its translation is CSVSPRQDYEQYF.

This chain connects TRBV18 to TRBJ2-7; maybe TRBD1 (5 bases). Trimming cost V 4 bases and J 2 bases, with 12 bases left between them. The CDR3 has 14 residues. Germline values: CDR1 KGHSH, CDR2 LQKENI. The CDR3 sequence: CASSLREATYEQYF. CDR3 DNA sequence: TGTGCCAGCTCACTCAGGGAAGCTACCTACGAGCAGTACTTC.

As DNA, the CDR3 is TGTGCCAGCAGCTCCCCGTTAGACGGGAGGGCCTGGAATGAGCAGTTCTTC. It encodes CASSSPLDGRAWNEQFF. The J gene is TRBJ2-1, the V gene TRBV7-9; 8 nucleotides align to TRBD2. Germline CDR1 is SEHNR and CDR2 is FQNEAQ (reference sequence). V gave up 4 bases and J gave up 7 bases; unmatched junction bases: 15. This CDR3 region has 17 residues.

J is TRBJ2-5 and V is TRBV28, with D uncertain. Trimming took 3 bases from V and 3 from J, leaving 20 bases between them. Germline V gene lookup returns CDR1 MDHEN and CDR2 SYDVKM. The CDR3 spans 17 residues. The CDR3 DNA reads TGTGCCAGCAGTTTGCCCCCTCGATGGGCCTGGAAAGAGACCCAGTACTTC. Its translation is CASSLPPRWAWKETQYF.

The chain carries TRBV9 and TRBJ1-4, with D unclear. The germline V gene has CDR1 SGDLS and CDR2 YYNGEE. V shed 0 bases and J shed 6 bases, with 6 bases lying between them. The CDR3 contains 13 residues. CDR3 protein: CASSVGSDEKLFF. The CDR3 nucleotides are TGTGCCAGCAGCGTAGGTTCGGATGAAAAACTGTTTTTT.

The chain employs TRBV9 and TRBJ2-2; 14 nucleotides match TRBD2. The CDR3 has 17 residues. The V and J ends lost 3 bases and 8 bases, in that order; junction bases with no gene match: 9. Germline values: CDR1 SGDLS, CDR2 YYNGEE. CDR3 amino acids: CASSAEGTSGSGGELFF. For the CDR3, the DNA is TGTGCCAGCAGCGCCGAAGGGACTAGCGGGAGTGGTGGGGAGCTGTTTTTT.

The rearrangement joins TRBV9 to TRBJ2-5, with TRBD1 identical over 8 bases. The J call may be faulty, since TRBJ2-7 better matches the DNA end. In germline, CDR1 is SGDLS, CDR2 YYNGEE. The CDR3 has 15 amino acids. CDR3 region: CASSEGPGGIYEQYF. CDR3 DNA sequence: TGTGCCAGCAGCGAGGGGCCAGGGGGCATTTACGAGCAGTACTTC.

The rearrangement uses TRBV27 and TRBJ2-2, with a weak D call TRBD1 (6 bases). The CDR3 spans 15 residues. Germline CDR1 MNHEY, CDR2 SMNVEV (reference sequence). Trimming took off 7 bases at V and 2 bases at J, with 14 bases between the two ends. CDR3 DNA: TGTGCCAGCACCCTGGGACACCCCAACACCGGGGAGCTGTTTTTT. It codes for CASTLGHPNTGELFF.

This clone was observed once. V and J are TRBV28 and TRBJ2-7; 10 bases fit TRBD2. CDR3 length: 17 residues. Germline CDR1 is MDHEN and CDR2 is SYDVKM. The ends lost 2 bases at V and 0 bases at J; junction bases unmatched: 7. CDR3 in DNA: TGTGCCAGCAGTTTAGGGCCCTTAGCGGGAGGCTCCTACGAGCAGTACTTC. This sequence encodes CASSLGPLAGGSYEQYF.

The genes are TRBV5-6 and TRBJ1-1; D may be TRBD1 (5 bases). Trimming took 1 base from V and 1 from J, leaving 11 bases between them. Germline CDR1 and CDR2: SGHDT and YYEEEE. The CDR3 length is 15 residues. The CDR3 protein is CASSLIGAGNTEAFF. For the CDR3, the DNA is TGTGCCAGCAGCTTGATAGGGGCCGGGAACACTGAAGCTTTCTTT. Together with reference TRBV5-6 and TRBJ1-1, the CDR3 gives the full variable domain: DAGVTQSPTHLIKTRGQQVTLRCSPKSGHDTVSWYQQALGQGPQFIFQYYEEEERQRGNFPDRFSGHQFPNYSSELNVNALLLGDSALYLCASSLIGAGNTEAFFGQGTRLTVV.

This chain uses TRBV29-1 with TRBJ1-2, with 7 nucleotides matching TRBD1. The germline V gene has CDR1 SQVTM and CDR2 ANQGSEA. This CDR3 region has 11 residues. Trimming removed 6 bases from V and 8 bases from J; junction bases left unmatched: 6. In DNA, the CDR3 is TGCAGCGTCGACACAGGGGTAGGCTACACCTTC. As protein: CSVDTGVGYTF. The variable domain in full, with the rest retrieved from reference TRBV29-1 and TRBJ1-2, is SAVISQKPSRDICQRGTSLTIQCQVDSQVTMMFWYRQQPGQSLTLIATANQGSEATYESGFVIDKFPISRPNLTFSTLTVSNMSPEDSSIYLCSVDTGVGYTFGSGTRLTVV.

J is TRBJ2-1 and V is TRBV27, with 9 bases identical to TRBD2. Germline V gene lookup returns CDR1 MNHEY and CDR2 SMNVEV (reference sequence). The CDR3 consists of 14 residues. V lost 6 bases and J lost 4; bases outside the gene matches: 4. The chain's CDR3 is CASRGGGGYNEQFF. The DNA for the CDR3 is TGTGCCAGCAGGGGCGGGGGGGGTTACAATGAGCAGTTCTTC.

The chain carries TRBV29-1 and TRBJ1-5; the match to TRBD1 covers 7 bases. Germline trimming cut 6 bases from V and 2 bases from J; bases unmatched to any gene: 7. This CDR3 spans 14 amino acids. Germline CDR1 SQVTM, CDR2 ANQGSEA. The CDR3 sequence is CSVTGAGGNQPQHF. In nucleotides, the CDR3 is TGCAGCGTCACAGGGGCTGGTGGCAATCAGCCCCAGCATTTT.

This chain links TRBV27 with TRBJ2-7, with 7 bases matching TRBD1. Per germline, CDR1 MNHEY and CDR2 SMNVEV (reference sequence). The trim removed 0 bases at V and 7 bases at J, leaving 6 bases unmatched. The CDR3 has 14 amino acids. The CDR3 DNA follows: TGTGCCAGCAGTTTATCACGGACAGGATGGGAGCAGTACTTC. As protein: CASSLSRTGWEQYF.

This sequence joins TRBV7-6 and TRBJ1-1; 7 bases map to TRBD1. Germline CDR1 is SGHVS and CDR2 is FNYEAQ. This CDR3 has 14 residues. The trim removed 2 bases at V and 4 bases at J, leaving 4 bases unmatched. The CDR3 bases are TGTGCCAGCAGCTTAACAGGGGCTAGCACTGAAGCTTTCTTT. It codes for CASSLTGASTEAFF.

The chain couples TRBV11-3 to TRBJ2-5; D is possibly TRBD2 (6 bases). The length of the CDR3 is 13 residues. Germline V gene data show CDR1 as SGHNT and CDR2 as YENEEA. The V end was cut by 5 bases, the J end by 7 bases, with 14 bases between. Written as DNA, the CDR3 is TGTGCCAGCAGCCCAGGGACCGGGGGGACCCAGTACTTC. It encodes CASSPGTGGTQYF.

CDR3 DNA sequence: TGTGCCAGCAGTGAAGGGGGGGGGTACACTGAAGCTTTCTTT. This encodes CASSEGGGYTEAFF. The rearrangement joins TRBV6-1 to TRBJ1-1; the D gene is possibly TRBD1 (5 bases). Trimming removed 1 base at V and 3 bases at J, with 9 bases between. The CDR3 is 14 amino acids. Germline V lookup: CDR1 MNHNS, CDR2 SASEGT.

The CDR3 protein is CASSGPLTGFYEQYF. In DNA form, the CDR3 reads TGTGCCAGCAGCGGACCACTAACAGGGTTCTACGAGCAGTACTTC. The gene calls are TRBV7-9 and TRBJ2-5; D might be TRBD1 (6 bases). Matching the DNA end better, TRBJ2-7 makes the J call doubtful. CDR3 length: 15 residues. The germline CDR1 and CDR2 sequences are SEHNR and FQNEAQ (reference sequence).

The chain recombines TRBV6-1 with TRBJ2-3; D is unclear. The germline gives CDR1 MNHNS, CDR2 SASEGT. V was shortened by 4 bases and J by 6 bases, with 11 bases between the two germline ends. The CDR3 length is 13 residues. The CDR3 loop reads CASSVNSVDTQYF. CDR3 sequence (DNA): TGTGCCAGCAGTGTGAATTCGGTGGATACGCAGTATTTT.

V is TRBV9 and J is TRBJ2-1; 7 nucleotides match TRBD2. Germline loops: CDR1 SGDLS, CDR2 YYNGEE. This CDR3 spans 14 amino acids. J gave up 4 bases and V 7 bases, and 8 bases lay outside the gene matches. CDR3 residues: CASAPGREYNEQFF. CDR3 nucleotide sequence: TGTGCCAGCGCCCCGGGGCGGGAGTACAATGAGCAGTTCTTC.

This chain links TRBV7-4 with TRBJ1-2; possible D gene TRBD1, 5 bases. The CDR3 sequence is 14 residues long. The V gene lost 4 bases and the J gene lost 6 bases, with 15 bases spanning the gap. Germline CDR1 SGHVT, CDR2 SQSDAQ. DNA for the CDR3: TGTGCCAGCAGCTCGGACCAGGGTAGGAATGGCTACACCTTC. Encoded protein: CASSSDQGRNGYTF.

V and J are TRBV28 and TRBJ1-4; maybe TRBD1 (5 bases). CDR1 and CDR2 (germline): MDHEN, SYDVKM. V was clipped by 5 bases and J by 8 bases, with 18 bases between them. CDR3 length: 15 residues. The CDR3 sequence is CASSNRGDGKEKLFF. The CDR3 DNA is TGTGCCAGCAGTAATCGGGGGGATGGGAAGGAAAAACTGTTTTTT. The full variable domain, with the rest looked up from reference TRBV28 and TRBJ1-4, is DVKVTQSSRYLVKRTGEKVFLECVQDMDHENMFWYRQDPGLGLRLIYFSYDVKMKEKGDIPEGYSVSREKKERFSLILESASTNQTSMYLCASSNRGDGKEKLFFGSGTQLSVL.

This chain uses TRBV7-8 with TRBJ2-3; maybe TRBD2 (5 bases). Germline lookup yields CDR1 SGHVS and CDR2 FQNEAQ. Deletions cut 1 base from V and 4 bases from J, with 12 bases between. This CDR3 has 15 amino acids. CDR3 sequence: CASSLDVGDADTQYF. The DNA for the CDR3 is TGTGCCAGCAGCTTAGATGTGGGAGACGCAGATACGCAGTATTTT.

This clone has just a few counts. The CDR3 here is CASSEGTGGNEQYF. In DNA form, the CDR3 reads TGTGCCAGCAGTGAAGGGACAGGGGGTAACGAGCAGTACTTC. The chain is built from TRBV6-1 and TRBJ2-7, with 10 bases aligning to TRBD1. Germline values: CDR1 MNHNS, CDR2 SASEGT. With 1 base clipped from V and 5 bases from J, the junction kept 2 bases outside the gene matches. The CDR3 sequence is 14 residues long.

V is TRBV5-1 and J is TRBJ2-1, with 15 bases that match TRBD2. Germline CDR1 is SGHRS and CDR2 is YFSETQ. The CDR3 spans 15 residues. Trimming at V came to 4 bases and at J to 6 bases, leaving 2 bases not matched to a gene. The CDR3 reads CASSPGLAGGNEQFF. The CDR3 DNA sequence: TGCGCCAGCAGCCCGGGACTAGCGGGGGGCAATGAGCAGTTCTTC.

The V call is TRBV4-1, the J call TRBJ2-3; 7 bases are shared with TRBD2. Germline loops: CDR1 MGHRA, CDR2 YSYEKL. The CDR3 has 15 residues. The V and J ends lost 5 bases and 3 bases, in that order; junction bases with no gene match: 8. In DNA, the CDR3 is TGCGCCAGCAGCGGCGGGGGAGGGTGGACAGATACGCAGTATTTT. Its protein product is CASSGGGGWTDTQYF.

The gene calls are TRBV9 and TRBJ1-4; 8 bases are shared with TRBD1. V gave up 4 bases and J gave up 0 bases; unmatched junction bases: 8. This CDR3 is 17 amino acids long. Germline CDR1 is SGDLS and CDR2 is YYNGEE. The CDR3 is CASSTGTGSTTNEKLFF. The CDR3 DNA reads as TGTGCCAGCAGCACTGGGACAGGATCTACAACTAATGAAAAACTGTTTTTT.